The entry that follows covers one TCR beta chain sequence. What it binds is not known. The gene names given are mouse names. The read terminates 1 residue before the CDR3 end, so the remaining end is supplied by the germline J gene. This sample is part of a study of tissue T cells after allogeneic stem cell transplantation. Whole-study findings and limits: Motif-based clustering found tissue-specific repertoire signatures shared across patients, though few clones were shared.

The time point: mouse harvest day 14 after allogeneic transplant. Each mouse received 10^7 T-cell-depleted marrow cells plus 10^6 splenic CD5+ T cells by tail vein. In germline, CDR1 is SGHSN, CDR2 HYEKVE. V trimming: 0 bases; J trimming: 3 bases; junction bases outside the gene matches: 4. This CDR3 has 15 residues. CDR3 sequences, V/J genes, frequencies and template counts came from survey-depth TCRbeta sequencing. Sequencing used immunoSEQ multiplex PCR; TCRdb keeps in-frame clones, though not all of them. The sample holds 4,000 to 5,000 clones; 47% are singletons and the top ten take around 17%. The sequence derives from a female BALB/c mouse given C57BL/6 T cells with graft-versus-host disease after an allogeneic hematopoietic cell transplant. The sequenced material came from lymph node tissue. The chain has TRBV12-1 and TRBJ2-7; 10 bases agree with TRBD2. The part of the CDR3 DNA that was read is TGTGCCAGCTCTCTCGACTGGGGGGCCCTCTATGAACAGTAC. Translated: CASSLDWGALYEQY. The entire CDR3 sequence reads CASSLDWGALYEQYF.